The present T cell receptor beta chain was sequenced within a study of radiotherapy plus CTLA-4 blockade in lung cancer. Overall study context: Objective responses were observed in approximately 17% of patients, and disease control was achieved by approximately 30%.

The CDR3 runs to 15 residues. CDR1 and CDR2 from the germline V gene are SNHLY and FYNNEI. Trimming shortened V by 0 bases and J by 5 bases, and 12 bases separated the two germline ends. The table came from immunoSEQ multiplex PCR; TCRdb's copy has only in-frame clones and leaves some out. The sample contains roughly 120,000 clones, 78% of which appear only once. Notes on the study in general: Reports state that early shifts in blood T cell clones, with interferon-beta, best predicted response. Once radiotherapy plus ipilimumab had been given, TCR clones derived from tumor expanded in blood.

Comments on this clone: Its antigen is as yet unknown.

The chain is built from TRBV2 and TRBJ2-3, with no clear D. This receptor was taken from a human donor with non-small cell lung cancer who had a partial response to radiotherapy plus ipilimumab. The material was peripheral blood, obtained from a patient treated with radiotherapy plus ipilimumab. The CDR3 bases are TGTGCCAGCAGTGAAGCGTCGGTGCCAATAGATACGCAGTATTTT. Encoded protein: CASSEASVPIDTQYF.